These 16 T cell receptor beta chains were sequenced from one sample in a study of blood T cell repertoires in COVID-19. Data came from immunoSEQ multiplex PCR; TCRdb stores just in-frame clones and leaves some out. The table has about 120,000 clones, approximately 83% seen once. Sequencing was carried out using peripheral blood. The receptors derive from a woman aged 70-85 years with acute or convalescent COVID-19.

The chain carries TRBV11-1 and TRBJ2-7; 7 positions agree with TRBD1. The CDR3 spans 15 residues. Germline assignment: CDR1 SGHAT and CDR2 FQDESV (reference sequence). The junction had 9 bases not matched to a gene; V was cut back by 5 bases and J by 2 bases. The DNA of the CDR3 is TGTGCCAGCAGCCTAGACAGGGTTCCAACCTACGAGCAGTACTTC. It is translated as CASSLDRVPTYEQYF.

The V and J genes are TRBV3-1 (or the pseudogene TRBV3-2) and TRBJ1-2, with D hard to call. The CDR3 covers 13 residues. V shed 1 base and J shed 6 bases, with 9 bases lying between them. CDR1 is LGHDT, CDR2 YNNKEL, per germline (reference sequence). CDR3 nucleotide sequence: TGTGCCAGCAGCCAAGTGCAGAGGGATGGCTACACCTTC. Translating gives CASSQVQRDGYTF.

This sequence joins TRBV6-1 and TRBJ1-1; D is unresolved. V was shortened by 6 bases and J by 10 bases, with 18 bases between the two germline ends. The CDR3 totals 13 residues. Germline CDR1 and CDR2: MNHNS and SASEGT. In DNA, the CDR3 is TGTGCCAGCAGGGAGCGACCTAATAGCCCAGCTTTCTTT. Protein sequence: CASRERPNSPAFF.

This clone was counted between two and nine times. The rearrangement uses TRBV5-4 and TRBJ2-1; 8 nucleotides match TRBD2. From germline, CDR1 is SGHNT and CDR2 YYREEE (reference sequence). V was clipped by 5 bases and J by 5 bases; unmatched bases: 12. This CDR3 region has 16 residues. The CDR3 sequence is CASSVERETLNNEQFF. The CDR3 nucleotides read TGTGCCAGCAGTGTCGAGCGGGAGACTTTAAACAATGAGCAGTTCTTC.

V is TRBV5-1 and J is TRBJ1-3; D gene uncertain. V was trimmed by 0 bases and J by 0 bases, leaving 7 bases between them. The V gene's germline CDR1 is SGHRS and CDR2 YFSETQ. This CDR3 contains 15 residues. CDR3 DNA: TGCGCCAGCAGCTTGGCCGGGAACTCTGGAAACACCATATATTTT. This gives the protein CASSLAGNSGNTIYF.

This clone was observed once. The chain employs TRBV5-1 and TRBJ1-1; 8 positions agree with TRBD1. V was clipped by 4 bases and J by 0 bases; unmatched bases: 8. In germline, CDR1 is SGHRS, CDR2 YFSETQ. The CDR3 is 16 amino acids. The CDR3 nucleotides are TGCGCCAGCAGCGGACGGACAGGGAGTATGAACACTGAAGCTTTCTTT. It specifies CASSGRTGSMNTEAFF.

With regard to this clone: Additional DNA sequences in this sample encode the identical CDR3. The J gene is TRBJ1-5, the V gene TRBV10-1; unclear D gene. Germline values: CDR1 WNHNN, CDR2 SYGVQD (reference sequence). The length of the CDR3 is 13 residues. Trimming pared 5 bases from V and 0 bases from J, leaving 5 bases between. The CDR3 loop is CASSTGSNQPQHF. Written as DNA, the CDR3 is TGCGCCAGCAGTACGGGTAGCAATCAGCCCCAGCATTTT.

The chain links TRBV12-5 to TRBJ1-5; TRBD1 agrees at 9 bases. J lost 1 base, V lost 3 bases, and 4 bases had no gene match. The CDR3 is made up of 16 amino acids. Germline-derived CDR1 and CDR2 are LGHNT and FRNRAP. The CDR3 is CASGFWGQGSNQPQHF. CDR3 DNA: TGTGCTAGTGGTTTTTGGGGACAGGGCAGCAATCAGCCCCAGCATTTT.

The chain uses TRBV7-2 and TRBJ2-2; D possibly corresponds to TRBD2 (7 bases). CDR1 and CDR2 (germline): SGHTA, FQGNSA. V dropped 0 bases and J dropped 8 bases, with 16 bases sitting between them. CDR3 length: 16 residues. As DNA, the CDR3 is TGTGCCAGCAGCTTAGCAGGGGGGGCTAGCGCTGGGGAGCTGTTTTTT. This encodes CASSLAGGASAGELFF.

V gene TRBV6-5 combines with J gene TRBJ1-1; TRBD1 matches 8 bases. V lost 7 bases to trimming and J lost 4 bases; unmatched junction nucleotides: 8. This CDR3 has 14 amino acids. The germline gives CDR1 MNHEY, CDR2 SVGAGI. This chain's CDR3 is CASIPGGRGTEAFF. The CDR3 DNA is TGTGCCAGCATTCCAGGGGGCCGGGGCACTGAAGCTTTCTTT.

The chain joins TRBV5-1 to TRBJ2-5; TRBD2 matches at 11 bases. The CDR3 runs 17 residues. Per germline, CDR1 SGHRS and CDR2 YFSETQ. The V gene end was trimmed by 5 bases and the J gene end by 1 base; junction bases not matched to a gene: 10. CDR3 in amino acids: CASRDGGLAGGQETQYF. In nucleotides, the CDR3 is TGCGCCAGCAGAGACGGAGGGCTAGCGGGGGGCCAAGAGACCCAGTACTTC. Full variable domain (missing parts from reference TRBV5-1 and TRBJ2-5): KAGVTQTPRYLIKTRGQQVTLSCSPISGHRSVSWYQQTPGQGLQFLFEYFSETQRNKGNFPGRFSGRQFSNSRSEMNVSTLELGDSALYLCASRDGGLAGGQETQYFGPGTRLLVL.

This clone was found many times. The chain is built from TRBV6-5 and TRBJ2-3; D gene ambiguous. CDR1 and CDR2 from the germline V gene are MNHEY and SVGAGI. V lost 7 bases and J 4 bases, leaving 9 bases between the germline ends. This CDR3 contains 12 residues. The chain's CDR3 is CASTAIADTQYF. As DNA, the CDR3 is TGTGCCAGCACAGCGATCGCAGATACGCAGTATTTT.

The genes are TRBV14 and TRBJ2-5; TRBD1 matches 10 bases. CDR3 length equals 15 residues. J was trimmed by 5 bases and V by 4 bases; bases with no gene match: 7. The germline gives CDR1 SGHDN, CDR2 FVKESK. CDR3 sequence reads: CASSRWGTGAETQYF. For the CDR3, the DNA is TGTGCCAGCAGCCGGTGGGGGACAGGGGCCGAGACCCAGTACTTC.

This chain links TRBV28 with TRBJ1-2, with 9 bases aligning to TRBD1. This CDR3 is 14 amino acids long. Trimming at V came to 6 bases and at J to 3 bases, leaving 5 bases not matched to a gene. Germline V CDR1 and CDR2: MDHEN, SYDVKM. The CDR3 sequence is CASRPGQGDYGYTF. The CDR3 DNA sequence: TGTGCCAGCAGACCGGGACAGGGAGACTATGGCTACACCTTC.

V usage is TRBV3-1 (or the pseudogene TRBV3-2) and J usage is TRBJ2-1; 9 bases are shared with TRBD2. With 4 bases clipped from V and 6 bases from J, the junction kept 7 bases outside the gene matches. Germline CDR1 LGHDT, CDR2 YNNKEL (reference sequence). The CDR3 is 15 amino acids. The DNA for the CDR3 is TGTGCCAGCAGCCTATTTAGCGGGAGTCTCAATGAGCAGTTCTTC. It is translated as CASSLFSGSLNEQFF.

This CDR3 is CASSPWAGLNTEAFF. CDR3 DNA: TGTGCCAGCAGCCCCTGGGCAGGATTGAACACTGAAGCTTTCTTT. The rearrangement links TRBV3-1 (or the pseudogene TRBV3-2) to TRBJ1-1, with unresolved D. The V end was cut by 4 bases, the J end by 0 bases, with 12 bases between. Per the germline V gene, CDR1 is LGHDT and CDR2 is YNNKEL (reference sequence). There are 15 residues in the CDR3.